This T cell receptor (beta chain) was retrieved from a study of a mutant IDH1 vaccine in newly diagnosed glioma. Across the whole study: Averaging 40.4 years of age, treated patients were about 60% male and around 38% female. Former treatment meant radiotherapy, temozolomide, or both; the majority had gotten both.

Of note for this clone: Its antigen remains unidentified.

Assay used: immunoSEQ multiplex PCR; TCRdb lists only in-frame clones, some missing. This table holds about 53,000 clones, about 86% found once. Time point noted: week 5, during vaccination. Vaccinated patients received 300 ug of mutant IDH1 20-mer peptide per dose, with topical imiquimod. Germline CDR1 MDHEN, CDR2 SYDVKM. The germline V and J ends were trimmed by 6 bases and 4 bases, with 15 bases remaining between them. There are 14 residues in the CDR3. The receptor was derived from a woman in her forties or fifties with glioma. Sequences were derived from PBMCs, sampled from a glioma patient whose treatment included an IDH1 peptide vaccine. This chain links TRBV28 with TRBJ1-1; possibly TRBD1 for D (5 bases). The CDR3 loop reads CASRSGGAGTEAFF. Written as DNA, the CDR3 is TGTGCCAGCAGAAGCGGAGGGGCGGGCACTGAAGCTTTCTTT.